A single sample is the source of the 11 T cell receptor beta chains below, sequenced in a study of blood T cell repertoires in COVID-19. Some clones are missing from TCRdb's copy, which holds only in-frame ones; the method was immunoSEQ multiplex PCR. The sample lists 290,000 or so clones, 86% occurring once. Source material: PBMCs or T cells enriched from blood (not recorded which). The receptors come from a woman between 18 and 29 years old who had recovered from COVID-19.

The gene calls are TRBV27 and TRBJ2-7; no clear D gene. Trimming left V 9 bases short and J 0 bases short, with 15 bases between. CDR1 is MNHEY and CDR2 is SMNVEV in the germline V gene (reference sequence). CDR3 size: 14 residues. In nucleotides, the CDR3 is TGTGCCAGACCCCCCCAAGCGAGCTCCTACGAGCAGTACTTC. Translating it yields CARPPQASSYEQYF.

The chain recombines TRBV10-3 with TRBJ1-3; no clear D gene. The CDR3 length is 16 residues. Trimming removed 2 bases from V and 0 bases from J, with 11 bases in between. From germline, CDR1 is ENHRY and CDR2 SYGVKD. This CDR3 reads CAISEREVSSGNTIYF. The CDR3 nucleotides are TGTGCCATCAGTGAGAGGGAGGTTAGCTCTGGAAACACCATATATTTT.

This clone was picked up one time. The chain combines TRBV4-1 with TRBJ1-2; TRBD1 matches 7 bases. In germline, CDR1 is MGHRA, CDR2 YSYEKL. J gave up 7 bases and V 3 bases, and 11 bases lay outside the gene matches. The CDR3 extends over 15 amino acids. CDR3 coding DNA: TGCGCCAGCAGCCAGACCCAGGGGGTCCTTCCTGGCTACACCTTC. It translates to CASSQTQGVLPGYTF.

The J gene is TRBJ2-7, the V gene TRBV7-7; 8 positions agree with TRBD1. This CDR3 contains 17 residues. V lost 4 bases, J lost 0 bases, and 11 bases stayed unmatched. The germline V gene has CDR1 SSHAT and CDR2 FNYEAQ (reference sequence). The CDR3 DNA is TGTGCCAGCAGCTGGGGGCGACAGGGGAAGAGCTCCTACGAGCAGTACTTC. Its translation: CASSWGRQGKSSYEQYF.

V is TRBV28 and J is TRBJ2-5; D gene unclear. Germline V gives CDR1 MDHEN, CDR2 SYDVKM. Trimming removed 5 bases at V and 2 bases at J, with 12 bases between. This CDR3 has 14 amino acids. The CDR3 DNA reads TGTGCCAGCAGTCCAACAACCTTACAAGAGACCCAGTACTTC. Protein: CASSPTTLQETQYF.

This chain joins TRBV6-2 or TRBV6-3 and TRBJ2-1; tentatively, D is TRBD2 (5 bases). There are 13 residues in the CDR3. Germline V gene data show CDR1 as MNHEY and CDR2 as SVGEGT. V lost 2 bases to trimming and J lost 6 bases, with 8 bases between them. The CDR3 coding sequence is TGTGCCAGCAGTTACCTAGGAGGCAATGAGCAGTTCTTC. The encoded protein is CASSYLGGNEQFF.

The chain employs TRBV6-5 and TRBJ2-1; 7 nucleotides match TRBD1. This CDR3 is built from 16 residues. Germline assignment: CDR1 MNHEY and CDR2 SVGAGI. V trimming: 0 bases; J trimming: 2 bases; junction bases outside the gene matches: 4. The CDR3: CASSYSTGIAYNEQFF. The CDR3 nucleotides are TGTGCCAGCAGTTACTCGACAGGGATCGCCTACAATGAGCAGTTCTTC.

The chain's CDR3 is CASSLAGQSYEQYF. The DNA for the CDR3 is TGTGCCAGCAGCTTAGCGGGCCAATCCTACGAGCAGTACTTC. V usage is TRBV7-2 and J usage is TRBJ2-7; D not resolved. Per germline, CDR1 SGHTA and CDR2 FQGNSA. Trimming pared 0 bases from V and 1 base from J, leaving 7 bases between. The CDR3 is 14 amino acids.

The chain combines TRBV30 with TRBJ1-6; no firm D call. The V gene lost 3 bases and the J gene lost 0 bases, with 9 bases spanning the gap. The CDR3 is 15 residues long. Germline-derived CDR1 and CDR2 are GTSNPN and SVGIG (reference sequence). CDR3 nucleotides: TGTGCCTGGAGCGTAGAGGTCTCCTATAATTCACCCCTCCACTTT. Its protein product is CAWSVEVSYNSPLHF.

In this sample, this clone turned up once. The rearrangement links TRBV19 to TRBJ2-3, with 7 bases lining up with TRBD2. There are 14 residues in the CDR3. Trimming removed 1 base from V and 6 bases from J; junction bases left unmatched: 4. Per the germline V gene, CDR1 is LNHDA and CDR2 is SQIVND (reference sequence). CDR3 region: CASSIAGGSDTQYF. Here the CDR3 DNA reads TGTGCCAGTAGTATAGCGGGGGGTTCGGATACGCAGTATTTT.

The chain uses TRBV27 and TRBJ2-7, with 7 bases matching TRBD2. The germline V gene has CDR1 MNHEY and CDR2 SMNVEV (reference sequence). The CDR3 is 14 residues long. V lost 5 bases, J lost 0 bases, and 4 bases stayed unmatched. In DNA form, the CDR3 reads TGTGCCAGCAGTATGGGAGGGAGCTCCTACGAGCAGTACTTC. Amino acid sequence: CASSMGGSSYEQYF.